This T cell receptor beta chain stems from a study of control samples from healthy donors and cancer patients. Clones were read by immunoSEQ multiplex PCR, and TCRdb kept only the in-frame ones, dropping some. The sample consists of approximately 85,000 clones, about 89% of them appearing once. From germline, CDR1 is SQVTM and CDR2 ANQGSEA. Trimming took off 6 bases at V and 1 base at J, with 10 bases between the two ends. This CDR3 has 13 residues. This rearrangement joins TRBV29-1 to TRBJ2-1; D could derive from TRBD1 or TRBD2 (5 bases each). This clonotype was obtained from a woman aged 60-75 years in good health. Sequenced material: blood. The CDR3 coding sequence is TGCAGCGTGAGGGCAGGGTCCTACAATGAGCAGTTCTTC. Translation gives CSVRAGSYNEQFF.